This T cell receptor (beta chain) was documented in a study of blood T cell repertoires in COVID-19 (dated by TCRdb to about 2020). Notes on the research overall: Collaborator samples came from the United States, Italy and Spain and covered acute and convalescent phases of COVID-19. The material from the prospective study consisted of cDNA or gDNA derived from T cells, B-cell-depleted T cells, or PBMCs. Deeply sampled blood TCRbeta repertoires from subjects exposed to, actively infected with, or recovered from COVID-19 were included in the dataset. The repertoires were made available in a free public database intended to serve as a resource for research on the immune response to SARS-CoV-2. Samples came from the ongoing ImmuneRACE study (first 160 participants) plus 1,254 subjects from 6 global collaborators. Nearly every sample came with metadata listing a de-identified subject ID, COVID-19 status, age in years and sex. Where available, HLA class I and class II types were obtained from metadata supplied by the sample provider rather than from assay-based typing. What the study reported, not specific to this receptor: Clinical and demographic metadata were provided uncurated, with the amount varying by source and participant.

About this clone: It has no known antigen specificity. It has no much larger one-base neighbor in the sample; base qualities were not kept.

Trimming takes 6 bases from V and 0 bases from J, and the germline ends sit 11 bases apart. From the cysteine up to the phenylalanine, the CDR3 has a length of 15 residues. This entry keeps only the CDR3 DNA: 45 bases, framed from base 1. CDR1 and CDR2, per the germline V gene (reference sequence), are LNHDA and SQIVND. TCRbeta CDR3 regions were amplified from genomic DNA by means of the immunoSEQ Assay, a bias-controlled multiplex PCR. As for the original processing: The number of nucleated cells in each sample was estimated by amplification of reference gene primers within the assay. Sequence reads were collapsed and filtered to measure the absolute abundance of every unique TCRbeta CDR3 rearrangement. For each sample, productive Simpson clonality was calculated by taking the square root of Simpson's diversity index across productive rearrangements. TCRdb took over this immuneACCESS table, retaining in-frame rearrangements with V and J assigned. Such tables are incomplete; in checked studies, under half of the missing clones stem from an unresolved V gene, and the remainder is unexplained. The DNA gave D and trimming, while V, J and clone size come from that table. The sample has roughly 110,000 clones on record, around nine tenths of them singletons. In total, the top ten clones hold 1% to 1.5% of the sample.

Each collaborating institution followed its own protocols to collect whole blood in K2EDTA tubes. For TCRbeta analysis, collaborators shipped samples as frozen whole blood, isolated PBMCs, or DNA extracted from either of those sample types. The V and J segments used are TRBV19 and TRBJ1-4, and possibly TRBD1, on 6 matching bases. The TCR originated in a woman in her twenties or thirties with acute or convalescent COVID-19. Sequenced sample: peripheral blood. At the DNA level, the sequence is TGTGCCAGTAGCGAAAGACAGGCAACTAATGAAAAACTGTTTTTT. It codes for CASSERQATNEKLFF.